The sequence of this TCR beta chain was determined in a study of T-cell memory formation after mild COVID-19. Study-wide findings and caveats: Contracting CD4+ clones lay largely in CM and EM, with CD8+ ones residing in EMRA.

The table lists this clonotype with a count of one. Its antigen is still unknown. Each CDR3 protein gets one entry after TCRdb re-called the 5' RACE reads with MiXCR. The sample contains 450,000 to 650,000 distinct CDR3 sequences, roughly 18% of which appear only once. The CDR3 is 13 amino acids. The V gene lost 0 bases and the J gene lost 5 bases, with 8 bases spanning the gap. Germline CDR1 and CDR2: SGDLS and YYNGEE. V and J are TRBV9 and TRBJ1-2, with D tentatively TRBD1 (6 bases). The sequenced material came from PBMCs or a T cell subset sorted from them (not recorded which). The receptor's source is an adult woman who had mild COVID-19 (a few samples of this study predate the infection). Cell type and time point are not known. CDR3 sequence reads: CASSVATGYGYTF. DNA of the CDR3: TGTGCCAGCAGCGTAGCTACAGGGTATGGCTACACCTTC. Looking up the rest from reference TRBV9 and TRBJ1-2 gives the full variable domain: DSGVTQTPKHLITATGQRVTLRCSPRSGDLSVYWYQQSLDQGLQFLIQYYNGEERAKGNILERFSAQQFPDLHSELNLSSLELGDSALYFCASSVATGYGYTFGSGTRLTVV.